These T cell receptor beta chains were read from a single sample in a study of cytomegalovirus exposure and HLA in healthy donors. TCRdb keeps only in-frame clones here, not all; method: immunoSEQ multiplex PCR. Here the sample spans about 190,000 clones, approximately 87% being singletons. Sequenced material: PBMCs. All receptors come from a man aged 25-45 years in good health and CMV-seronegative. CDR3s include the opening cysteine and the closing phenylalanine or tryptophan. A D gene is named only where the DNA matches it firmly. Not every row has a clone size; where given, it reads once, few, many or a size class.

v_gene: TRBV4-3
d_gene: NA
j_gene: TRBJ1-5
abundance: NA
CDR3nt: TGCGCCAGCAGCCAAGTTGCCTATGGCAATCAGCCCCAGCATTTT
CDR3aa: CASSQVAYGNQPQHF

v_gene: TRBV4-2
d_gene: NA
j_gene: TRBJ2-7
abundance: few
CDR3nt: TGTGCCAGCAGCCAAGGTCTTGGCTCGGGCCCTAGCCACTACGAGCAGTACTTC
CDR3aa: CASSQGLGSGPSHYEQYF

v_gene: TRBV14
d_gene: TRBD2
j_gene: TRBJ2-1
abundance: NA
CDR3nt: TGTGCCAGCAGCCGCCCTTCTACCCGGACTAGCGGGACCCAATACAATGAGCAGTTCTTC
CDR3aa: CASSRPSTRTSGTQYNEQFF

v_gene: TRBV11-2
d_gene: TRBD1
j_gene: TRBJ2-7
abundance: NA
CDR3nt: TGTGCCAGCAGCTTAGTATACAGGGGTGACGAGCAGTACTTC
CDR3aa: CASSLVYRGDEQYF

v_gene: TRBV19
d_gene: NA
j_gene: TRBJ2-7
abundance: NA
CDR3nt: TGTGCCAGTAGTTCTCCCGGACAGTTATTCAACGAGCAGTACTTC
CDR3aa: CASSSPGQLFNEQYF

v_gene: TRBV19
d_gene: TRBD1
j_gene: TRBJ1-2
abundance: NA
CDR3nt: TGTGCCAGTACCTCCGGGACAGGGGGTGCCTATGGCTACACCTTC
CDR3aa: CASTSGTGGAYGYTF

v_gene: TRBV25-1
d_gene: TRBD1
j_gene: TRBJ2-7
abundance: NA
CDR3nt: TGTGCCAGCAGTACAAGGACAGGCGCCTACGAGCAGTACTTC
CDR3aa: CASSTRTGAYEQYF

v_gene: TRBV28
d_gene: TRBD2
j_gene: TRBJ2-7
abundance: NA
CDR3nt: TGTGGGAGTACTAGCGGGGGGTCAATAAGGTCCTACGAGCAGTACTTC
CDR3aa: CGSTSGGSIRSYEQYF

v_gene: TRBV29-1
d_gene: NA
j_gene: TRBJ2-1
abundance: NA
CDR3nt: TGCAGCGTTGTGAGTCAGGGGCTGGATGAGCAGTTCTTC
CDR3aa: CSVVSQGLDEQFF

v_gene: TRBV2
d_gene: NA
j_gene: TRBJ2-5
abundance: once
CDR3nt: TGTGCCAGCAGCTGGGACAATAAAGAGACCCAGTACTTC
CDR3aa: CASSWDNKETQYF

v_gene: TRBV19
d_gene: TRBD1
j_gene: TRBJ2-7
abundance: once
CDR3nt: TGTGCCAGTAGACAGGGGGTCCACGAGCAGTACTTC
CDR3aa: CASRQGVHEQYF

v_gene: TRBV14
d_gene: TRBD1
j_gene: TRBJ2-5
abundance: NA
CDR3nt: TGTGCCAGCAGCAACCACAGGGGCAGGGGACAAGAGACCCAGTACTTC
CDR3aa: CASSNHRGRGQETQYF

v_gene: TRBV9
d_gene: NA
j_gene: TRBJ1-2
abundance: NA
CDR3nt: TGTGCCAGCAGAGAACAGGGTAGCTATGGCTACACCTTC
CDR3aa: CASREQGSYGYTF

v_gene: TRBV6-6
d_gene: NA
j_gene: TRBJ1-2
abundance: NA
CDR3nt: TGTGCCAGCACCATAAGCCGGGACACGGCGGGCTACACCTTC
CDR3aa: CASTISRDTAGYTF

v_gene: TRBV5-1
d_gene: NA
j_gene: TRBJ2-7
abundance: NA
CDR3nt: TGCGCCAGCAGCTTGAGGGGGTCCTACGAGCAGTACTTC
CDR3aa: CASSLRGSYEQYF

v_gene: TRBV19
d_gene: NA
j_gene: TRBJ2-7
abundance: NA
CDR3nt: TGTGCCAGCATGGGACTTTCCTACGAGCAGTACTTC
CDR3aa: CASMGLSYEQYF

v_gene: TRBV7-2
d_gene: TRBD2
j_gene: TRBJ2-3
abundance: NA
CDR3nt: TGTGCCAGCAGCTTAGTAGGTCGTGGCGGGGGGGCCACAGATACGCAGTATTTT
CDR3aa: CASSLVGRGGGATDTQYF